A single sample gave rise to the 20 T cell receptor beta chains below, sequenced in a study of blood T cell repertoires in COVID-19. Using immunoSEQ multiplex PCR, the repertoire was profiled, and TCRdb retains in-frame clones only, with some absent. The repertoire holds about 200,000 clones, around nine tenths seen once, with about 1.7% in the top ten. The sample taken for sequencing was peripheral blood. These receptors all stem from a man aged 18 to 30 with active or convalescent COVID-19.

The chain recombines TRBV3-1 (or the pseudogene TRBV3-2) with TRBJ2-1, with no clear D. V dropped 4 bases and J dropped 5 bases, with 12 bases sitting between them. This CDR3 is 14 amino acids long. CDR1 and CDR2 from the germline V gene are LGHDT and YNNKEL (reference sequence). The CDR3 coding sequence is TGTGCCAGCAGCCTAATGGCAGGCAACAATGAGCAGTTCTTC. Residues: CASSLMAGNNEQFF.

The V and J genes are TRBV19 and TRBJ2-7, with no clear D. The CDR3 length is 13 residues. Germline loops: CDR1 LNHDA, CDR2 SQIVND (reference sequence). The V and J ends lost 0 bases and 2 bases respectively, with 5 bases between them. As DNA, the CDR3 is TGTGCCAGTAGTATAGATGCGACCTACGAGCAGTACTTC. It encodes CASSIDATYEQYF.

The chain couples TRBV9 to TRBJ1-1; D possibly corresponds to TRBD1 (6 bases). The CDR3 contains 18 residues. CDR1 SGDLS and CDR2 YYNGEE come from the germline V gene. Trimming removed 0 bases from V and 0 bases from J, with 18 bases in between. CDR3 coding DNA: TGTGCCAGCAGCGTAGGAAAGGGCACGGGACACATGAACACTGAAGCTTTCTTT. It is translated as CASSVGKGTGHMNTEAFF. The full variable domain, its missing parts supplied by reference TRBV9 and TRBJ1-1, is DSGVTQTPKHLITATGQRVTLRCSPRSGDLSVYWYQQSLDQGLQFLIQYYNGEERAKGNILERFSAQQFPDLHSELNLSSLELGDSALYFCASSVGKGTGHMNTEAFFGQGTRLTVV.

The chain is built from TRBV10-3 and TRBJ1-5; tentative D call: TRBD1 (5 bases). The V end was cut by 1 base, the J end by 1 base, with 8 bases between. The CDR3 consists of 15 residues. The germline V gene has CDR1 ENHRY and CDR2 SYGVKD. CDR3: CAISELKGSNQPQHF. The CDR3 nucleotides are TGTGCCATCAGTGAGTTGAAGGGGAGCAATCAGCCCCAGCATTTT.

The rearrangement joins TRBV7-2 to TRBJ2-5, with 7 positions matching TRBD1. Trimming cost V 2 bases and J 0 bases; bases outside gene matches: 9. From germline, CDR1 is SGHTA and CDR2 FQGNSA. The CDR3 spans 17 residues. Here the CDR3 DNA reads TGTGCCAGCAGCTTAAGGTTTGAGGGGGCCGACCAAGAGACCCAGTACTTC. Translating gives CASSLRFEGADQETQYF.

This chain links TRBV9 with TRBJ1-2; 10 bases align to TRBD1. Germline V gene data show CDR1 as SGDLS and CDR2 as YYNGEE. V lost 3 bases to trimming and J lost 3 bases; unmatched junction nucleotides: 2. CDR3 length: 14 amino acids. For the CDR3, the DNA is TGTGCCAGCAGCGGACAGGGGGCGGACTATGGCTACACCTTC. As protein: CASSGQGADYGYTF. Complete variable domain (other parts from reference TRBV9 and TRBJ1-2): DSGVTQTPKHLITATGQRVTLRCSPRSGDLSVYWYQQSLDQGLQFLIQYYNGEERAKGNILERFSAQQFPDLHSELNLSSLELGDSALYFCASSGQGADYGYTFGSGTRLTVV.

The gene calls are TRBV24-1 and TRBJ1-2; 7 bases are a match to TRBD1. Germline trimming cut 2 bases from V and 5 bases from J; bases unmatched to any gene: 10. The CDR3 loop spans 16 amino acids. Looked up from germline, CDR1 is KGHDR and CDR2 is SFDVKD. The CDR3 is CATSDSRRAGGYGYTF. The CDR3 DNA reads TGTGCCACCAGTGATTCACGGCGGGCAGGGGGTTATGGCTACACCTTC.

The genes are TRBV6-2 or TRBV6-3 and TRBJ1-1, with TRBD1 matching over 7 bases. The CDR3 sequence is 15 residues long. The V and J ends lost 2 bases and 2 bases, in that order; junction bases with no gene match: 5. The V gene's germline CDR1 is MNHEY and CDR2 SVGEGT. CDR3 bases: TGTGCCAGCAGTTACGACAGGGCTCTAAACACTGAAGCTTTCTTT. This gives the protein CASSYDRALNTEAFF.

This sequence joins TRBV15 and TRBJ1-4, with D unclear. The CDR3 consists of 16 residues. The V and J ends lost 1 base and 1 base respectively, with 10 bases between them. Per germline, CDR1 LNHNV and CDR2 YYDKDF (reference sequence). In nucleotides, the CDR3 is TGTGCCACCAGCAGAGGACTTGGCAGAACTAATGAAAAACTGTTTTTT. Protein product: CATSRGLGRTNEKLFF.

The chain uses TRBV12-5 and TRBJ1-1, with TRBD1 as a possible D gene (5 bases). The germline V and J ends were trimmed by 5 bases and 6 bases, with 10 bases remaining between them. The CDR3 covers 12 residues. In germline, CDR1 is LGHNT, CDR2 FRNRAP. This CDR3 reads CASGADTPEAFF. The CDR3 nucleotides read TGTGCTAGTGGTGCGGACACCCCTGAAGCTTTCTTT.

The V call is TRBV19, the J call TRBJ2-1, with 10 positions matching TRBD2. The CDR3 extends over 16 amino acids. Germline trimming cut 7 bases from V and 5 bases from J; bases unmatched to any gene: 11. CDR1 is LNHDA, CDR2 SQIVND, per germline (reference sequence). Here the CDR3 reads CASKDRAAGGDNEQFF. CDR3 nucleotide sequence: TGTGCCAGTAAAGATCGCGCAGCGGGAGGGGACAATGAGCAGTTCTTC.

The chain carries TRBV13 and TRBJ2-3; tentative D call: TRBD2 (6 bases). V was clipped by 5 bases and J by 3 bases, with 9 bases between them. Germline V gene lookup returns CDR1 PRHDT and CDR2 FYEKMQ (reference sequence). CDR3 length: 13 residues. The CDR3: CASSPEGTDTQYF. DNA of the CDR3: TGTGCCAGCAGCCCGGAGGGTACAGATACGCAGTATTTT.

The genes are TRBV9 and TRBJ1-2; TRBD1 agrees at 8 bases. CDR3 size: 14 residues. The ends lost 4 bases at V and 2 bases at J; junction bases unmatched: 4. Germline CDR1 and CDR2: SGDLS and YYNGEE. The CDR3 sequence: CASSPGGHNYGYTF. CDR3 nucleotides: TGTGCCAGCAGCCCAGGGGGCCACAACTATGGCTACACCTTC.

The chain combines TRBV16 with TRBJ1-5; possible D gene TRBD1, 5 bases. CDR1 and CDR2 (germline): KGHSY, FQNENV. This CDR3 is built from 16 residues. V gave up 1 base and J gave up 0 bases, with 10 bases separating them. Here the CDR3 reads CASSQLGGDSNQPQHF. The CDR3 DNA is TGTGCCAGCAGCCAATTGGGGGGGGATAGCAATCAGCCCCAGCATTTT.

This clone was counted between two and nine times. The V gene is TRBV19, the J gene TRBJ2-2; 9 bases align to TRBD2. The CDR3 length is 16 residues. Unmatched junction bases numbered 4, after V lost 4 bases and J lost 1 base. Germline V CDR1 and CDR2: LNHDA, SQIVND (reference sequence). CDR3 loop: CASSSLLAGNTGELFF. The CDR3 region has the DNA TGTGCCAGTAGTAGTCTACTAGCGGGGAACACCGGGGAGCTGTTTTTT.

This clone has only a few counts. The chain links TRBV2 to TRBJ2-2; D unclear. The CDR3 totals 13 residues. Germline V gene sequence: CDR1 SNHLY, CDR2 FYNNEI. Between the trimmed V and J ends, which lost 7 bases and 6 bases, there was a span of 12 bases. CDR3 bases: TGTGCCAGCATGCTGACTGTTCCCGGGGAGCTGTTTTTT. The encoded protein is CASMLTVPGELFF.

This chain uses TRBV29-1 with TRBJ2-3; tentatively, D is TRBD1 (5 bases). Germline loops: CDR1 SQVTM, CDR2 ANQGSEA. V was shortened by 3 bases and J by 0 bases, with 7 bases between the two germline ends. The CDR3 is 13 amino acids. The DNA for the CDR3 is TGCAGCGTTGACAGGGATAGCACAGATACGCAGTATTTT. It codes for CSVDRDSTDTQYF.

The chain employs TRBV29-1 and TRBJ1-2, with D unresolved. CDR1 SQVTM and CDR2 ANQGSEA come from the germline V gene. The V end was cut by 3 bases, the J end by 3 bases, with 11 bases between. The CDR3 contains 13 residues. The CDR3 sequence is CSVERIGDYGYTF. The CDR3 DNA is TGCAGCGTTGAGAGGATAGGAGACTATGGCTACACCTTC.

A single count supports this clone. The gene calls are TRBV11-2 and TRBJ2-7; 7 bases agree with TRBD1. The CDR3 loop spans 14 amino acids. The V gene end was trimmed by 2 bases and the J gene end by 6 bases; junction bases not matched to a gene: 7. Looked up from germline, CDR1 is SGHAT and CDR2 is FQNNGV. The CDR3 loop is CASSLRDSRREQYF. The CDR3 region has the DNA TGTGCCAGCAGCTTAAGGGACAGCAGGCGCGAGCAGTACTTC.

The table lists this clone with a few counts. The chain recombines TRBV5-1 with TRBJ2-3; D may be TRBD1 (5 bases). Germline CDR1 is SGHRS and CDR2 is YFSETQ. V gave up 9 bases and J gave up 0 bases, with 20 bases separating them. There are 16 residues in the CDR3. DNA for the CDR3: TGCGCCACCACAATTGGACAAATGGCTAGCACAGATACGCAGTATTTT. Translation: CATTIGQMASTDTQYF.